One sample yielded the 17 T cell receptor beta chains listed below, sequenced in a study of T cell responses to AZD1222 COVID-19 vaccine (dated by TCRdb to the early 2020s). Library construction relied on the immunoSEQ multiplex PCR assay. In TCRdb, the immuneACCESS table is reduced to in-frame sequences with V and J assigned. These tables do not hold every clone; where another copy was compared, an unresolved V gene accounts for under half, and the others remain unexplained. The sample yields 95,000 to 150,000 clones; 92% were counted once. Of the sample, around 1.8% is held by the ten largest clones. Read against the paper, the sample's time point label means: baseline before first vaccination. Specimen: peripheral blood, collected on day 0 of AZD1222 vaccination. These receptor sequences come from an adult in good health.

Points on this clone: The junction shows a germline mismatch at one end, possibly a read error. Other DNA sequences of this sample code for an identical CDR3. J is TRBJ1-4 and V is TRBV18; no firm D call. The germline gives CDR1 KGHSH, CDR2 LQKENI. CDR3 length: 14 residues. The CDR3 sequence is CASSPTTTNEKLFF. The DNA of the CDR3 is TGTGCCAGCTCACCAACGACAACGAATGAAAAACTGTTTTTT.

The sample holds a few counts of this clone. The CDR3 sequence is CASTPGAAGRMGFGEQYF. CDR3 nucleotides: TGTGCCAGCACCCCCGGGGCAGCAGGACGGATGGGTTTTGGCGAGCAGTACTTC. The rearrangement joins TRBV27 to TRBJ2-7; the D call may be TRBD1 or TRBD2 (5 bases each). Germline loops: CDR1 MNHEY, CDR2 SMNVEV (reference sequence). V was clipped by 7 bases and J by 6 bases, with 31 bases between them. CDR3 length: 18 residues.

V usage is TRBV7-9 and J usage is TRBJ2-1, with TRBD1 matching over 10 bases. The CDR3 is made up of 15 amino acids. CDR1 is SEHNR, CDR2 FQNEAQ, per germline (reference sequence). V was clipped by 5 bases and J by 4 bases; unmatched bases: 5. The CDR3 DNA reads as TGTGCCAGCAGCCGCGGACAGGGGGTTTACAATGAGCAGTTCTTC. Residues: CASSRGQGVYNEQFF.

CDR3 amino acids: CASSYIFWEQFF. CDR3 nucleotide sequence: TGTGCCAGCAGTTACATTTTCTGGGAGCAGTTCTTC. V gene TRBV12-3 or TRBV12-4 combines with J gene TRBJ2-1; D ambiguous. CDR3 length: 12 amino acids. V was clipped by 4 bases and J by 10 bases, with 11 bases between them.

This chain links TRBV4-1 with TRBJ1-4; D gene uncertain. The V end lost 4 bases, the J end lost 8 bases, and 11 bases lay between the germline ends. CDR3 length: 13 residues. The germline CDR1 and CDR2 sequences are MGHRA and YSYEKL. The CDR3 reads CASSLALSEKLFF. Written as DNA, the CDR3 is TGCGCCAGCAGCCTTGCCCTTTCAGAAAAACTGTTTTTT.

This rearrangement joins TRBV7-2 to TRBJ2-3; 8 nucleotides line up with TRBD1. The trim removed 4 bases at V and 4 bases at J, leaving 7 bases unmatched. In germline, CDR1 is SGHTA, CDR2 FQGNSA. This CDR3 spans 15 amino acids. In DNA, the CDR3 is TGTGCCAGCAGCTACGCCCCAGGGGGCGCAGATACGCAGTATTTT. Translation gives CASSYAPGGADTQYF.

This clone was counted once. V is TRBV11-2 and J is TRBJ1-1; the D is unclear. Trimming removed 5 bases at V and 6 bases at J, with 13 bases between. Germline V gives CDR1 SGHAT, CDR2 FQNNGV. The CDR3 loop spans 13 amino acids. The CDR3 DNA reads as TGTGCCAGCAGCCCGGTCGGTACCCCTGAAGCTTTCTTT. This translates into CASSPVGTPEAFF.

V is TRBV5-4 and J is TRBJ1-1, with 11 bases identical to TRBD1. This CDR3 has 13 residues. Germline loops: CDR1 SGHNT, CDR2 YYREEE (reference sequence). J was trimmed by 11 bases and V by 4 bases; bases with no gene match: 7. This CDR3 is CASSPGQGAKAFF. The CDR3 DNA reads TGTGCCAGCAGCCCAGGACAGGGGGCCAAGGCTTTCTTT.

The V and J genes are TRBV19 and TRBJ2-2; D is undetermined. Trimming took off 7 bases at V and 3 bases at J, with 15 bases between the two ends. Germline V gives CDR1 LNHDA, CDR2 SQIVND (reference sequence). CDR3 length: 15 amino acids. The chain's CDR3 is CASTARSPHTGELFF. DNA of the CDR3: TGTGCCAGTACCGCCCGAAGCCCCCACACCGGGGAGCTGTTTTTT.

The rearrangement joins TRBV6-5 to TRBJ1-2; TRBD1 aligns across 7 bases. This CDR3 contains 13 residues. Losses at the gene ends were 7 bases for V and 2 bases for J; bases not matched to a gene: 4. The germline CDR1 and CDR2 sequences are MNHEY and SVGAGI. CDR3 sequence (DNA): TGTGCCAGCAAGCTGGACAGGAACTATGGCTACACCTTC. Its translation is CASKLDRNYGYTF.

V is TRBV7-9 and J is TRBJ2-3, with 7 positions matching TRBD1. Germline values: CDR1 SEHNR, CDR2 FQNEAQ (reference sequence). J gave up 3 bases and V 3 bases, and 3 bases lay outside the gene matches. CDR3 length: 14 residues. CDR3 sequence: CASSLYRGTDTQYF. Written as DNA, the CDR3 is TGTGCCAGCAGCTTGTACAGGGGTACAGATACGCAGTATTTT.

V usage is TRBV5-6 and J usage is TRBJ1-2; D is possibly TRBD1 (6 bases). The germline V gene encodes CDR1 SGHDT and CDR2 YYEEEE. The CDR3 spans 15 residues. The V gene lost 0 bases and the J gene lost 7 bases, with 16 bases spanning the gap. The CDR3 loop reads CASSLEGEIMRGYTF. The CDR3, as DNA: TGTGCCAGCAGCTTGGAGGGGGAAATCATGCGTGGCTACACCTTC.

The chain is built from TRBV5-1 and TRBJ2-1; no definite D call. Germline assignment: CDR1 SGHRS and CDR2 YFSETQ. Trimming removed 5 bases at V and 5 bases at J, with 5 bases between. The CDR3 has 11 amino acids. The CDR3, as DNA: TGCGCCAGCAGTGGTAACAATGAGCAGTTCTTC. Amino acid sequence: CASSGNNEQFF.

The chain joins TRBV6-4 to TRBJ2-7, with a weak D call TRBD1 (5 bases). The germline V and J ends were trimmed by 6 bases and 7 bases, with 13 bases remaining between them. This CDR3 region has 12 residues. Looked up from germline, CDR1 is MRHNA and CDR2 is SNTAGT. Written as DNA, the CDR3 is TGTGCCAGCAGAAGCAAGGGGCCGGAGCAGTACGTC. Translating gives CASRSKGPEQYV.

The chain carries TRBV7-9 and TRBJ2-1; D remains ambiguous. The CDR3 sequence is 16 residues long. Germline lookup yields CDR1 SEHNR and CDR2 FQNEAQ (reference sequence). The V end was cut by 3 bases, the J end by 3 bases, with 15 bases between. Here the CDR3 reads CASSFDRRIYYNEQFF. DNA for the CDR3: TGTGCCAGCAGCTTTGATCGCAGGATCTACTACAATGAGCAGTTCTTC.

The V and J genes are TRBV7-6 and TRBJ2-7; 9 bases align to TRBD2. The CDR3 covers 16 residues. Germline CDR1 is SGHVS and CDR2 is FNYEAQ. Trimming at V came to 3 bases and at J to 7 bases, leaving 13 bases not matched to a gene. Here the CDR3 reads CASSLRGGRTSVEQYF. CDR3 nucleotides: TGTGCCAGCAGCTTGAGAGGGGGTCGGACTAGCGTAGAGCAGTACTTC.

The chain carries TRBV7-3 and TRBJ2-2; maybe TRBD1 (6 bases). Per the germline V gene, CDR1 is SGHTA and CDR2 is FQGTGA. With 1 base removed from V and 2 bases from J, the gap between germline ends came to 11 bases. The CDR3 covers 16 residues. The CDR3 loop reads CASSLMGHQNTGELFF. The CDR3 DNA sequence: TGTGCCAGCAGCTTAATGGGACACCAAAACACCGGGGAGCTGTTTTTT.